Listed here are 2 T cell receptor beta chains from one sample, sequenced in a study of blood T cell repertoires in COVID-19 (dated by TCRdb to 2020 to 2022). Library generation was performed with the immunoSEQ multiplex PCR assay. Held by TCRdb, this immuneACCESS table contains in-frame sequences only and omits some clones. Under half of the omission traces to an unresolved V gene where checked; the cause of the rest is unknown. This sample is represented by about 100,000 clones; 70% to 90% of them were singletons. The ten largest clonotypes hold about a tenth of the sample. Material: peripheral blood. The receptors shown here come from a man aged 35 to 55 with active or convalescent COVID-19.

The rearrangement joins TRBV3-1 (or the pseudogene TRBV3-2) to TRBJ2-4; D unclear. The CDR3 runs to 15 residues. V was pared by 4 bases and J by 0 bases, with 10 bases between. Germline V CDR1 and CDR2: LGHDT, YNNKEL (reference sequence). CDR3 loop: CASSPRLLAKNIQYF. The DNA for the CDR3 is TGTGCCAGCAGCCCCAGACTCCTAGCCAAAAACATTCAGTACTTC.

This chain connects TRBV5-1 to TRBJ2-4; 9 positions match TRBD1. This CDR3 is 14 amino acids long. The germline V gene encodes CDR1 SGHRS and CDR2 YFSETQ. V lost 0 bases, J lost 9 bases, and 4 bases stayed unmatched. CDR3 residues: CASSLGTGERIQYF. CDR3 in DNA: TGCGCCAGCAGCTTGGGGACAGGGGAACGCATTCAGTACTTC.